The next 18 T cell receptor beta chains were all read from a single sample in a study of T-cell reconstitution after alpha-beta-depleted transplantation in children. TCRbeta library construction was performed incorporating unique molecular identifiers. TCRdb recomputed calls from the PCR reads with MiXCR, one row per CDR3 protein. In the table there are under 70,000 distinct CDR3 sequences, under 13% of which are singletons. The material was PBMCs, obtained before TCRalphabeta/CD19-depleted stem cell transplant. The origin of the receptors is a boy aged 10-17 years with acute myeloid leukemia, due to receive a stem cell transplant.

This clonotype was detected many times. J is TRBJ2-7 and V is TRBV29-1, with 8 bases identical to TRBD1. After removal of 7 bases from V and 6 bases from J, the junction contained 8 bases not matched to a gene. The CDR3 extends over 12 amino acids. The germline CDR1 and CDR2 sequences are SQVTM and ANQGSEA. The CDR3 sequence is CSGGTGPSEQYF. In DNA, the CDR3 is TGCAGCGGGGGGACAGGACCGTCCGAGCAGTACTTC.

In its sample, this clonotype was seen many times. V and J are TRBV6-2 or TRBV6-3 and TRBJ2-7; 10 bases align to TRBD2. Germline CDR1 MNHEY, CDR2 SVGEGT. The CDR3 contains 14 residues. Losses at the gene ends were 6 bases for V and 4 bases for J; bases not matched to a gene: 6. This CDR3 reads CASRPSGSKYEQYF. CDR3 nucleotides: TGTGCCAGCAGACCTAGCGGGAGTAAGTACGAGCAGTACTTC.

This clonotype was seen many times. The gene calls are TRBV27 and TRBJ2-3, with D possibly being TRBD1 or TRBD2 (5 bases each). From germline, CDR1 is MNHEY and CDR2 SMNVEV (reference sequence). V was cut by 4 bases and J by 14 bases, with 25 bases left in between. The CDR3 is 15 amino acids. CDR3 nucleotides: TGTGCCAGCAGTTCGCCCACGGGGCATGACTTTTCTCGGTATTTT. Translation: CASSSPTGHDFSRYF.

This clonotype rates as large. The chain carries TRBV7-9 and TRBJ2-7; TRBD1 matches 8 bases. The CDR3 length is 15 residues. Trimming took 2 bases from V and 3 from J; bases not matched to a gene: 6. Per the germline V gene, CDR1 is SEHNR and CDR2 is FQNEAQ (reference sequence). The CDR3 is CASSLMPGGFYEQYF. The CDR3 DNA follows: TGTGCCAGCAGCTTAATGCCAGGGGGCTTCTACGAGCAGTACTTC.

There are many counts of this clonotype. J is TRBJ2-5 and V is TRBV5-1; D is uncertain. The CDR3 loop spans 15 amino acids. Germline V CDR1 and CDR2: SGHRS, YFSETQ. V was shortened by 3 bases and J by 9 bases, with 21 bases between the two germline ends. Here the CDR3 reads CASSSSTLDVSAQYF. The CDR3 DNA follows: TGCGCCAGCAGCTCCTCGACATTGGACGTTTCGGCCCAGTACTTC.

This clonotype was counted many times. This chain links TRBV20-1 with TRBJ1-1; D is unclear. V was clipped by 4 bases and J by 3 bases, with 15 bases between them. There are 14 residues in the CDR3. Germline CDR1 DFQATT, CDR2 SNEGSKA (reference sequence). As DNA, the CDR3 is TGCAGTGCTACCAGTTTTGGGTGGCACACTGAAGCTTTCTTT. This translates into CSATSFGWHTEAFF.

This clonotype occurred many times. V and J are TRBV29-1 and TRBJ2-1, with 7 bases matching TRBD2. Germline CDR1 SQVTM, CDR2 ANQGSEA. This CDR3 region has 15 residues. V shed 3 bases, J shed 2 bases, and the junction held 7 bases outside the gene matches. This CDR3 is CSVDTLAEPYNEQFF. Written as DNA, the CDR3 is TGCAGCGTTGACACCCTAGCGGAGCCCTACAATGAGCAGTTCTTC.

This clonotype was recorded at least ten times. The chain couples TRBV3-1 to TRBJ1-3; D not certain. The germline V and J ends were trimmed by 6 bases and 0 bases, with 15 bases remaining between them. Germline V gene lookup returns CDR1 LGHDT and CDR2 YNNKEL (reference sequence). The CDR3 is 16 residues long. The DNA for the CDR3 is TGTGCCAGCAGTAACCGGGCCTGGCACTCTGGAAACACCATATATTTT. Protein product: CASSNRAWHSGNTIYF.

Comment on this clonotype: A much larger clone is a single base away; this may be a read error. The rearrangement joins TRBV12-3 or TRBV12-4 to TRBJ2-5, with D possibly matching TRBD1 (7 bases). V gave up 8 bases and J gave up 5 bases, with 15 bases separating them. This CDR3 contains 13 residues. The CDR3 sequence: CASGTAGGETQYF. CDR3 coding DNA: TGTGCCAGCGGGACAGCGGGCGGGGAGACCCAGTACTTC.

This chain links TRBV7-3 with TRBJ2-1; D may be TRBD2 (7 bases). This CDR3 is 14 amino acids long. Trimming stripped 4 bases from V and 6 bases from J, with 13 bases between. The V gene's germline CDR1 is SGHTA and CDR2 FQGTGA. DNA of the CDR3: TGTGCCAGCAGCTGGGGGGGCAGGGCCAATGAGCAGTTCTTC. Its protein product is CASSWGGRANEQFF. Full variable domain (missing parts from reference TRBV7-3 and TRBJ2-1): GAGVSQTPSNKVTEKGKYVELRCDPISGHTALYWYRQSLGQGPEFLIYFQGTGAADDSGLPNDRFFAVRPEGSVSTLKIQRTERGDSAVYLCASSWGGRANEQFFGPGTRLTVL.

This clonotype was seen at least ten times. The CDR3 DNA sequence: TGTGCCAGCAGTCCAGCGGGAGATGAGCAGTTCTTC. This encodes CASSPAGDEQFF. The rearrangement uses TRBV7-3 and TRBJ2-1; 8 positions agree with TRBD2. The V and J ends lost 6 bases and 8 bases, in that order; junction bases with no gene match: 3. Per the germline V gene, CDR1 is SGHTA and CDR2 is FQGTGA. This CDR3 is 12 amino acids long.

The gene calls are TRBV29-1 and TRBJ2-2, with 7 bases fitting TRBD1. Germline CDR1 is SQVTM and CDR2 is ANQGSEA. The CDR3 covers 15 residues. The J segment lost 5 bases and the V segment lost 5 bases, leaving 11 bases of the junction unmatched. This CDR3 reads CSVRPGGVSTGELFF. CDR3 sequence (DNA): TGCAGCGTTAGACCAGGGGGAGTGTCGACCGGGGAGCTGTTTTTT.

This clonotype has a count of ten or more. This rearrangement joins TRBV28 to TRBJ1-1; possible D gene TRBD1, 6 bases. The CDR3 loop spans 15 amino acids. Trimming pared 0 bases from V and 2 bases from J, leaving 10 bases between. CDR1 and CDR2 from the germline V gene are MDHEN and SYDVKM. CDR3 region: CASSLWDSPNTEAFF. The CDR3 bases are TGTGCCAGCAGTTTATGGGACAGTCCCAACACTGAAGCTTTCTTT. Combining the CDR3 with reference TRBV28 and TRBJ1-1 gives the whole variable domain DVKVTQSSRYLVKRTGEKVFLECVQDMDHENMFWYRQDPGLGLRLIYFSYDVKMKEKGDIPEGYSVSREKKERFSLILESASTNQTSMYLCASSLWDSPNTEAFFGQGTRLTVV.

This clonotype was recorded many times. The gene calls are TRBV4-1 and TRBJ2-5, with TRBD2 as a possible D gene (6 bases). Germline V CDR1 and CDR2: MGHRA, YSYEKL. There are 16 residues in the CDR3. V lost 4 bases and J lost 2, with 17 bases in between. CDR3 in DNA: TGCGCCAGCAGCCCCCGCCCGACGGGGGTACAAGAGACCCAGTACTTC. Translation gives CASSPRPTGVQETQYF.

This clonotype was counted ten times or more. The CDR3 sequence is CASKSGQSDTQYF. CDR3 sequence (DNA): TGTGCCAGCAAATCCGGACAGTCAGATACGCAGTATTTT. The V and J genes are TRBV9 and TRBJ2-3; perhaps TRBD1 as D (6 bases). V lost 6 bases and J 4 bases, leaving 12 bases between the germline ends. Germline CDR1 SGDLS, CDR2 YYNGEE. The CDR3 length is 13 residues.

This clonotype was counted ten times or more. V is TRBV28 and J is TRBJ2-3, with TRBD1 matching over 7 bases. Germline assignment: CDR1 MDHEN and CDR2 SYDVKM. After removal of 6 bases from V and 4 bases from J, the junction contained 7 bases not matched to a gene. CDR3 size: 14 residues. In nucleotides, the CDR3 is TGTGCCAGCAGGTTGACAGGGCGGGCAGATACGCAGTATTTT. Amino acids: CASRLTGRADTQYF.

There are many counts of this clonotype. The gene calls are TRBV9 and TRBJ2-3; TRBD2 matches at 11 bases. Trimming at V came to 0 bases and at J to 7 bases, leaving 13 bases not matched to a gene. The CDR3 consists of 18 residues. The germline gives CDR1 SGDLS, CDR2 YYNGEE. CDR3 sequence: CASSVVTTPLAGGYTQYF. The CDR3 DNA follows: TGTGCCAGCAGCGTAGTTACGACCCCCCTAGCGGGGGGATATACGCAGTATTTT.

This clonotype was found many times. This chain links TRBV20-1 with TRBJ2-5; D remains ambiguous. CDR1 is DFQATT, CDR2 SNEGSKA, per germline (reference sequence). The CDR3 spans 11 residues. The germline V and J ends were trimmed by 1 base and 5 bases, with 5 bases remaining between them. The CDR3 DNA is TGCAGTGCTAGAGTTCGGGAGACCCAGTACTTC. It encodes CSARVRETQYF.